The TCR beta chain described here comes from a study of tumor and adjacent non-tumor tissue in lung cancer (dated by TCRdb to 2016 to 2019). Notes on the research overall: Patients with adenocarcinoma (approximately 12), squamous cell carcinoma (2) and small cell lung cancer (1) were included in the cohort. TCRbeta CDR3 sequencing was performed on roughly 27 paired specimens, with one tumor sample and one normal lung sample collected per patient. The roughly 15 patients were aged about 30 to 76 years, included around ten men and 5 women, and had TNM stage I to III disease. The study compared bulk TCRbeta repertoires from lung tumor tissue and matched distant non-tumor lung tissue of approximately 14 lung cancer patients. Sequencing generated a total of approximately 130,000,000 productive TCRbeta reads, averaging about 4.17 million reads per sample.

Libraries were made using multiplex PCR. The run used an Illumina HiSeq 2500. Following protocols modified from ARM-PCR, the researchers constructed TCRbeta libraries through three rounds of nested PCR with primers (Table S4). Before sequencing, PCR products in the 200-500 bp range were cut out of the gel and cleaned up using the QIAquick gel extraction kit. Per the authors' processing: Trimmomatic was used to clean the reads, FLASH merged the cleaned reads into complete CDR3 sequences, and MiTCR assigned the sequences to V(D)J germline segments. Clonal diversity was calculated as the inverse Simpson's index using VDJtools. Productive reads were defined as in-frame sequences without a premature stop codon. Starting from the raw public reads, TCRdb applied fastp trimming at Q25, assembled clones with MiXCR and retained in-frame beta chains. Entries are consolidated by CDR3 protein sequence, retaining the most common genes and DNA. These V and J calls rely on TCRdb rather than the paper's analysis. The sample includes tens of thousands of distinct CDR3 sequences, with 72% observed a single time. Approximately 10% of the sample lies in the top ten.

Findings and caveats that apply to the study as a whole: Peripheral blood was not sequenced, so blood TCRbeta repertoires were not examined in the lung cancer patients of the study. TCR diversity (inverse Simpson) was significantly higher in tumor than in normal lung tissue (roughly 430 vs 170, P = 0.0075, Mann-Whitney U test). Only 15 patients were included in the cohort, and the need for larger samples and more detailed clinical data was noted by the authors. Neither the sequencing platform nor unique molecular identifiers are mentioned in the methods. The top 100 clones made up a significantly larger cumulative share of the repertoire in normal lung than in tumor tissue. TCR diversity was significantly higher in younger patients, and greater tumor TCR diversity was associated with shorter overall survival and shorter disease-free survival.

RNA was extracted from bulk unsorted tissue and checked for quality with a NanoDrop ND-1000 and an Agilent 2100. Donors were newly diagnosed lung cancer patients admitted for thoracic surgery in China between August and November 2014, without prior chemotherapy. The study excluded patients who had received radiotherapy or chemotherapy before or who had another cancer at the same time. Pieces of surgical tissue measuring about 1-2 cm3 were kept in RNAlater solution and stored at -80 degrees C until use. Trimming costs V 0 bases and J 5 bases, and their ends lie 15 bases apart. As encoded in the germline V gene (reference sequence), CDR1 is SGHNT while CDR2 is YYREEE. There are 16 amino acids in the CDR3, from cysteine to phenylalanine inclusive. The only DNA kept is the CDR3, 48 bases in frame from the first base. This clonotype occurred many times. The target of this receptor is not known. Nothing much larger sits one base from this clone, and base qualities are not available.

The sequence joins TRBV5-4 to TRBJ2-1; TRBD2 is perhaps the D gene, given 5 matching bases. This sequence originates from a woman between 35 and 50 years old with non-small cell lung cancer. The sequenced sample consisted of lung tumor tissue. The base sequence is TGTGCCAGCAGCTTGGGTTCCGGGATGCGTGACAATGAGCAGTTCTTC. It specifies CASSLGSGMRDNEQFF.